The T cell receptor beta chain under discussion was sequenced for a study of blood T cell repertoires in COVID-19 (dated by TCRdb to 2020 to 2022). Study-wide context: The collaborator samples originated in the United States, Italy and Spain and spanned the acute and convalescent phases of COVID-19. The prospective study material was composed of cDNA or gDNA derived from T cells, B-cell-depleted T cells, or PBMCs. The dataset comprised deeply sampled blood TCRbeta repertoires from subjects exposed to, actively infected with, or recovered from COVID-19. The repertoires were made available in a free public database intended to serve as a resource for research on the immune response to SARS-CoV-2. The samples were drawn from the first 160 participants of the ongoing ImmuneRACE study and from more than 1,000 subjects provided by 6 global collaborators. The sample metadata nearly always contained a de-identified subject ID, COVID-19 status, age in years and sex. Where available, HLA class I and class II types were taken from metadata supplied by the sample provider and were not determined by assay-based typing.

Broader findings and caveats from the paper: The amount of clinical and demographic metadata varied by source and participant and was provided uncurated.

The immunoSEQ Assay, a bias-controlled multiplex PCR, was used to amplify TCRbeta CDR3 regions from genomic DNA. The authors' analysis ran thus. Within the assay, amplification of reference gene primers was used to estimate how many nucleated cells each sample contained. To quantify the absolute abundance of each unique TCRbeta CDR3 rearrangement, sequence reads were collapsed and filtered. Productive Simpson clonality was computed per sample as the square root of Simpson's diversity index over productive rearrangements. TCRdb obtained this table from immuneACCESS and retained in-frame rearrangements with V and J assigned. These tables miss some clones; where compared with another copy, unresolved V genes account for less than half of the shortfall, and the remainder is unexplained. From that table come the V and J calls and clone size; the DNA was used to work out D and trimming. The sample table lists approximately 230,000 clones, around four fifths of them with a count of one. Approximately 15% of the sample rests with the top ten.

Participants in the prospective study were enrolled through a virtual design, were aged roughly 18 to 90 years, and lived in 24 United States geographic areas. To assign participants to cohorts, the prospective study relied on clinical history that participants themselves reported in a screening survey and a study questionnaire. Recovered participants in ImmuneRACE Cohort 3 were defined by two consecutive negative NP/OP PCR tests, clearance by a healthcare professional, or resolution of symptoms. Each participant in the prospective study had whole blood, serum and a nasopharyngeal or oropharyngeal swab collected by mobile phlebotomists. Additional blood draws and questionnaires over an approximately two-month period could optionally be provided by prospective study participants. Before DNA extraction, blood samples from the prospective study were shipped at room temperature or frozen. There are 13 amino acids in the CDR3, from cysteine to phenylalanine inclusive. This entry keeps only the CDR3 DNA: 39 bases, framed from base 1. Trimming removed 4 bases from V and 7 bases from J; the gene matches leave 4 bases unexplained.

In the case of this clone: Its antigen is unknown. Base quality data are lacking; no much larger clone is found one base away.

Source material: PBMCs or T cells enriched from blood (not recorded which). The chain employs TRBV12-3 or TRBV12-4 and TRBJ1-2; 9 bases in the junction line up with TRBD1. This receptor was taken from a middle-aged man who had recovered from COVID-19. In nucleotide form, the sequence is TGTGCCAGCAGTTCCGGGACAGGGAGTGGCTACACCTTC. It encodes CASSSGTGSGYTF.